This T cell receptor (beta chain) is from a study of beta chain features in type 1 diabetes. Germline CDR1 is DFQATT and CDR2 is SNEGSKA (reference sequence). CDR3 length equals 11 residues. V gave up 5 bases and J gave up 3 bases, with 8 bases separating them. Expressed TCRB transcripts were sequenced because the entire RNA isolate underwent reverse transcription. Clones were read by immunoSEQ multiplex PCR, and TCRdb kept only the in-frame ones, dropping some. The data contain hundreds of thousands of clones, around 68% of them singletons. Every donor provided one heparinised blood draw, which averaged approximately 120 mL.

This TCR came from a man aged 25-45 years in good health. This chain links TRBV20-1 with TRBJ2-7; the D gene is possibly TRBD1 (5 bases). Sequenced: naive CD4+ T cells from blood. The CDR3 spells CSALDSYEQYF. The CDR3 bases are TGCAGTGCTCTAGACAGCTACGAGCAGTACTTC.